These 26 T cell receptor beta chains were all obtained from the same sample, sequenced in a study of vaccination and CD4 T cells after COVID-19. Sequencing of cultured CD4+ T cell DNA used the Oncomine TCR Beta short-read assay. TCRdb re-derived calls from the PCR reads in MiXCR, one entry per CDR3 protein. The data show some 11,000 distinct CDR3 sequences, with 44% seen just once and about 35% held by the top ten. Treatment of the sample: approximately nine-day PBMC culture with coronavirus spike peptide pools or control peptides (ViraFEST assay). Their antigen targets remain unknown. The sample was CD4+ T cells from blood, cultured in vitro. The origin of the receptors is a human donor who had recovered from COVID-19.

J is TRBJ1-1 and V is TRBV4-2; D remains ambiguous. The V gene's germline CDR1 is LGHNA and CDR2 YNFKEQ. The CDR3 has 13 residues. V lost 0 bases and J 10 bases, leaving 12 bases between the germline ends. The CDR3, as DNA: TGTGCCAGCAGCCAAGATGAACTCGCCGGAGCTTTCTTT. This sequence encodes CASSQDELAGAFF.

This chain uses TRBV6-1 with TRBJ2-4, with 11 bases matching TRBD2. Germline V gene lookup returns CDR1 MNHNS and CDR2 SASEGT. The CDR3 totals 12 residues. The V and J ends lost 6 bases and 14 bases, in that order; junction bases with no gene match: 6. The CDR3 DNA follows: TGTGCCAGCAGGATGACTAGCGGGAACGAGTACTTC. The encoded protein is CASRMTSGNEYF.

This clonotype showed up just a few times. This chain uses TRBV6-5 with TRBJ2-7; no clear D gene. Trimming pared 0 bases from V and 0 bases from J, leaving 9 bases between. The germline V gene encodes CDR1 MNHEY and CDR2 SVGAGI. The CDR3 sequence is 15 residues long. This CDR3 is CASSYSGLGSYEQYF. DNA for the CDR3: TGTGCCAGCAGTTACTCGGGATTGGGCTCCTACGAGCAGTACTTC.

The chain has TRBV12-3 or TRBV12-4 and TRBJ1-1; 7 positions match TRBD1. The junction had 3 bases not matched to a gene; V was cut back by 5 bases and J by 0 bases. This CDR3 region has 14 residues. The CDR3 protein is CASSNRGLNTEAFF. The CDR3 nucleotides read TGTGCCAGCAGTAACAGGGGACTGAACACTGAAGCTTTCTTT.

J is TRBJ2-3 and V is TRBV2; D not resolved. V shed 6 bases and J shed 3 bases, with 16 bases lying between them. The CDR3 runs to 15 residues. The germline V gene encodes CDR1 SNHLY and CDR2 FYNNEI. The CDR3 nucleotides read TGTGCCAGCAGATTAGGACCTGGGGTTACAGATACGCAGTATTTT. Translation: CASRLGPGVTDTQYF.

This chain connects TRBV11-2 to TRBJ1-2, with 10 nucleotides matching TRBD1. The germline gives CDR1 SGHAT, CDR2 FQNNGV. This CDR3 region has 15 residues. With 2 bases clipped from V and 2 bases from J, the junction kept 2 bases outside the gene matches. The CDR3 loop reads CASSLRGQGNYGYTF. In nucleotides, the CDR3 is TGTGCCAGCAGCTTAAGGGGACAGGGGAACTATGGCTACACCTTC.

The chain links TRBV11-3 to TRBJ1-6; no firm D call. The germline gives CDR1 SGHNT, CDR2 YENEEA. The CDR3 contains 14 residues. With 5 bases removed from V and 0 bases from J, the gap between germline ends came to 5 bases. This CDR3 is CASSRSSYNSPLHF. CDR3 DNA: TGTGCCAGCAGCCGAAGCTCCTATAATTCACCCCTCCACTTT.

In nucleotides, the CDR3 is TGTGCCAGCAGTTACTCGAACGGAGCCTACGAGCAGTACTTC. This gives the protein CASSYSNGAYEQYF. This chain links TRBV6-5 with TRBJ2-7, with no clear D. CDR3 size: 14 residues. V shed 0 bases and J shed 2 bases, with 8 bases lying between them. Germline CDR1 MNHEY, CDR2 SVGAGI.

This clonotype was detected a few times. V and J are TRBV21-1 and TRBJ2-3; no check of the table's D call, TRBD2, against the DNA was made. TRBV21-1 is classified as a pseudogene. This CDR3 comprises 15 residues. This chain's CDR3 is CASRALAGFTDTQYF. The CDR3 DNA sequence: TGTGCCAGCAGAGCCCTAGCGGGGTTCACAGATACGCAGTATTTT.

The CDR3 DNA reads TGTACCACCGCGTGGAGAGCCCCAACCGTCGCGAACACCGGGGAGCTGTTTTTT. This sequence encodes CTTAWRAPTVANTGELFF. V usage is TRBV6-1 and J usage is TRBJ2-2; D unclear. The germline V gene has CDR1 MNHNS and CDR2 SASEGT. This CDR3 comprises 18 residues.

In this sample, this clonotype turned up a few times. CDR3 bases: TGTGCCAGCGGGAGTGAGGGAAGACAGCCCCAGCATTTT. It yields the protein CASGSEGRQPQHF. The V call is TRBV6-1, the J call TRBJ1-5; no firm D call. The CDR3 totals 13 residues. V was pared by 8 bases and J by 7 bases, with 15 bases between. The germline V gene encodes CDR1 MNHNS and CDR2 SASEGT.

The genes are TRBV7-2 and TRBJ1-2; a possible D gene is TRBD1 (5 bases). The CDR3 spans 15 residues. Germline assignment: CDR1 SGHTA and CDR2 FQGNSA. V lost 7 bases to trimming and J lost 4 bases, with 19 bases between them. The CDR3: CASIPAGRQLYGYTF. CDR3 coding DNA: TGTGCCAGCATCCCTGCCGGTAGACAGCTCTATGGCTACACCTTC.

The chain carries TRBV15 and TRBJ1-5; D may be TRBD1 (6 bases). V was trimmed by 0 bases and J by 5 bases, leaving 11 bases between them. CDR3 length: 15 amino acids. Germline V CDR1 and CDR2: LNHNV, YYDKDF (reference sequence). As DNA, the CDR3 is TGTGCCACCAGCAGAGATGGGACACCCCATCAGCCCCAGCATTTT. Its protein product is CATSRDGTPHQPQHF.

The gene calls are TRBV7-2 and TRBJ2-7; D ambiguous. This CDR3 spans 11 amino acids. Germline CDR1 SGHTA, CDR2 FQGNSA. The V end was cut by 4 bases, the J end by 2 bases, with 3 bases between. The chain's CDR3 is CASSSAYEQYF. The CDR3 coding sequence is TGTGCCAGCAGCTCGGCCTACGAGCAGTACTTC.

This clonotype was observed a handful of times. The rearrangement links TRBV6-1 to TRBJ1-2, with TRBD1 matching over 12 bases. CDR1 is MNHNS, CDR2 SASEGT, per germline. Trimming took 7 bases from V and 7 from J; bases not matched to a gene: 10. The CDR3 loop spans 15 amino acids. CDR3 nucleotides: TGTGCCAGCAATGACCCCGGGACAGGGGGCGTTGGCTACACCTTC. It translates to CASNDPGTGGVGYTF.

This clonotype was seen more than once but under ten times. The V gene is TRBV2, the J gene TRBJ1-5, with TRBD1 identical over 10 bases. Losses at the gene ends were 4 bases for V and 3 bases for J; bases not matched to a gene: 3. This CDR3 is built from 15 residues. The germline gives CDR1 SNHLY, CDR2 FYNNEI. CDR3 in amino acids: CASSGGTGDNQPQHF. CDR3 in DNA: TGTGCCAGCAGTGGCGGGACAGGGGACAATCAGCCCCAGCATTTT.

V usage is TRBV6-1 and J usage is TRBJ1-1, with a weak D call TRBD1 (6 bases). V was shortened by 5 bases and J by 3 bases, with 19 bases between the two germline ends. The CDR3 consists of 16 residues. CDR1 and CDR2 from the germline V gene are MNHNS and SASEGT. This CDR3 reads CASSTSRGRGDTEAFF. The CDR3 DNA is TGTGCCAGCAGTACCTCTCGCGGAAGGGGGGACACTGAAGCTTTCTTT.

In its sample, this clonotype ranks as hyperexpanded (1% or more). V usage is TRBV6-2 or TRBV6-3 and J usage is TRBJ1-1; TRBD1 might be the D (6 bases). The ends were cut back, 4 bases at V and 4 bases at J, with 10 bases in the middle. This CDR3 spans 13 amino acids. Germline CDR1 MNHEY, CDR2 SVGEGT. CDR3 sequence reads: CASSLTGFTEAFF. For the CDR3, the DNA is TGTGCCAGCAGTTTGACAGGTTTCACTGAAGCTTTCTTT.

The chain joins TRBV6-1 to TRBJ1-2, with D hard to call. This CDR3 has 11 amino acids. V lost 6 bases to trimming and J lost 4 bases, with 6 bases between them. Per the germline V gene, CDR1 is MNHNS and CDR2 is SASEGT. The CDR3 coding sequence is TGTGCCAGCAGGCAGATCTATGGCTACACCTTC. Protein: CASRQIYGYTF.

This clonotype was found a few times. The chain carries TRBV29-1 and TRBJ2-7; D assignment may be TRBD1 or TRBD2 (5 bases each). The CDR3 consists of 14 residues. The germline V gene encodes CDR1 SQVTM and CDR2 ANQGSEA. Trimming took off 4 bases at V and 0 bases at J, with 13 bases between the two ends. The CDR3 region has the DNA TGCAGCGTTGTCGGCAGGGACGTCTCCTACGAGCAGTACTTC. Translation gives CSVVGRDVSYEQYF.

The genes are TRBV2 and TRBJ2-2; the D is unclear. Germline CDR1 reads SNHLY; CDR2 reads FYNNEI. Deletions cut 6 bases from V and 1 base from J, with 15 bases between. The CDR3 is 16 residues long. This CDR3 reads CASRPDWIENTGELFF. The CDR3 coding sequence is TGTGCCAGCAGACCTGACTGGATCGAGAACACCGGGGAGCTGTTTTTT.

The genes are TRBV7-9 and TRBJ2-1, with 7 bases that match TRBD1. The germline gives CDR1 SEHNR, CDR2 FQNEAQ (reference sequence). J was trimmed by 0 bases and V by 5 bases; bases with no gene match: 7. There are 16 residues in the CDR3. The CDR3 protein is CASSQLTGSSYNEQFF. CDR3 coding DNA: TGTGCCAGCAGCCAACTGACAGGGAGCTCCTACAATGAGCAGTTCTTC.

The J gene is TRBJ2-1, the V gene TRBV6-2 or TRBV6-3, with 8 positions matching TRBD1. The trim removed 8 bases at V and 7 bases at J, leaving 16 bases unmatched. In germline, CDR1 is MNHEY, CDR2 SVGEGT. This CDR3 region has 16 residues. The CDR3: CASAIDRGPSHNEQFF. In DNA, the CDR3 is TGTGCCAGCGCCATAGACAGGGGTCCATCCCATAATGAGCAGTTCTTC.

The chain joins TRBV7-8 to TRBJ1-1; D is perhaps TRBD1 (6 bases). Germline values: CDR1 SGHVS, CDR2 FQNEAQ. The CDR3 covers 17 residues. Between the trimmed V and J ends, which lost 0 bases and 0 bases, there was a span of 14 bases. The CDR3 region has the DNA TGTGCCAGCAGCTTAGCAGGGGGAACTACCGTGAACACTGAAGCTTTCTTT. Its translation: CASSLAGGTTVNTEAFF.

The V and J genes are TRBV5-4 and TRBJ2-3; 10 bases line up with TRBD2. Trimming removed 7 bases from V and 4 bases from J; junction bases left unmatched: 12. The CDR3 spans 16 residues. Germline CDR1 and CDR2: SGHNT and YYREEE (reference sequence). In DNA, the CDR3 is TGTGCCAGCCGTGAGCGGGGGGGCCGAATCTCAGATACGCAGTATTTT. Residues: CASRERGGRISDTQYF. Using reference TRBV5-4 and TRBJ2-3 for the parts outside the CDR3, the full variable domain is ETGVTQSPTHLIKTRGQQVTLRCSSQSGHNTVSWYQQALGQGPQFIFQYYREEENGRGNFPPRFSGLQFPNYSSELNVNALELDDSALYLCASRERGGRISDTQYFGPGTRLTVL.

There are a few counts of this clonotype. This chain links TRBV7-2 with TRBJ1-5; D is uncertain. The CDR3 is 12 residues long. Trimming cost V 5 bases and J 7 bases, with 9 bases left between them. Germline V CDR1 and CDR2: SGHTA, FQGNSA. The CDR3 here is CASSDGPQPQHF. The CDR3 DNA follows: TGTGCCAGCAGCGACGGGCCCCAGCCCCAGCATTTT.